This TCR beta chain is from a study of blood T cell repertoires in COVID-19. Looking at the study overall: Sites across the United States, Italy and Spain contributed samples from acute and convalescent COVID-19. PBMCs, B-cell-depleted T cells, or T cells were the source of the cDNA or gDNA that made up the material.

This clone was observed a few times. Only in-frame clones appear in the TCRdb table, and some are missing; sequencing was by immunoSEQ multiplex PCR. This sample has roughly 86,000 clones, with around 82% found just once. The CDR3 sequence is 16 residues long. Germline CDR1 and CDR2: MGHRA and YSYEKL. The germline V and J ends were trimmed by 2 bases and 3 bases, with 15 bases remaining between them. The sample consisted of peripheral blood. The chain combines TRBV4-1 with TRBJ2-3; D unclear. The sequence derives from a man aged 55 to 70 with acute or convalescent COVID-19. For the CDR3, the DNA is TGCGCCAGCAGCCAAAGCGTCTATTCCTATACAGATACGCAGTATTTT. Translated: CASSQSVYSYTDTQYF.